The entry below gives a single T cell receptor (beta chain) sequence along with its context. Its antigen is not known. Per the original methods: Filtering differed since immunoSEQ provided only junctions, with no quality scores. Sequencing was performed with immunoSEQ multiplex PCR; in TCRdb, only in-frame clones are kept and a portion is missing. V, J and clone size are those of that table, while D and trimming were read from the DNA. The repertoire holds some 630,000 clones, 60% to 80% seen once, with 1.5% to 2% in the top ten. The data stem from a study of shared clonotypes between healthy human individuals. Study-wide points: All-four-donor shared clonotypes had higher generation probabilities than non-shared clonotypes did.

Trimming took 1 base from V and 7 from J, leaving 14 bases between them. The CDR3 length is 15 residues. Germline V gene sequence: CDR1 MNHEY, CDR2 SMNVEV (reference sequence). Donors were Caucasian adults residing in Nashville, Tennessee, USA. Splitting the CD4+ cells yielded a CD45RA+ naive subset and a CD45RA-negative memory subset. V gene TRBV27 combines with J gene TRBJ2-1, with a weak D call TRBD2 (5 bases). The receptor's source is a young woman in good health. Input material: memory CD4+ T cells sorted from blood. Subset in this sample: CD45RA-negative fraction. CDR3 in amino acids: CASSLLRRAENEQFF. The CDR3 nucleotides read TGTGCCAGCAGTTTATTAAGGCGGGCGGAGAATGAGCAGTTCTTC.